This entry lists 11 T cell receptor beta chains sequenced from one sample in a study of CD8+CD57+ T cells in acquired aplastic anemia (dated by TCRdb to about 2018). The sequencer was an Illumina HiSeq 2000. Genomic DNA served as template for TCR beta VDJ combination and CDR3 sequence profiling. TCRdb reanalyzed the raw reads on its own, using fastp at Q25 for trimming and MiXCR for clone calling, and kept in-frame beta chains. Rows with one shared CDR3 protein collapse into an entry with the most common genes and DNA. A total of 40,000 or so distinct CDR3 sequences appear in this sample, about 77% of them only once. The ten largest clonotypes hold 22% of the sample. The sequencing input was sorted CD4+, CD8+, or CD8+CD57+ T cells (not recorded which) from PBMCs. The receptors were sampled from a human donor in good health, serving as a control.

The sample holds many counts of this clonotype. This chain uses TRBV4-2 with TRBJ2-3, with D perhaps TRBD1 (6 bases). In germline, CDR1 is LGHNA, CDR2 YNFKEQ. This CDR3 contains 17 residues. V dropped 3 bases and J dropped 2 bases, with 18 bases sitting between them. The CDR3 loop reads CASSQGARGQNTDTQYF. CDR3 bases: TGTGCCAGCAGCCAGGGGGCCAGGGGCCAAAACACAGATACGCAGTATTTT.

This chain joins TRBV24-1 and TRBJ2-7; D call uncertain. The CDR3 covers 13 residues. Trimming left V 2 bases short and J 7 bases short, with 11 bases between. Germline CDR1 reads KGHDR; CDR2 reads SFDVKD. This chain's CDR3 is CATSDYKGREQYV. The CDR3, as DNA: TGTGCCACCAGTGATTATAAGGGAAGGGAGCAGTACGTC.

The V call is TRBV24-1, the J call TRBJ1-1; D ambiguous. Germline loops: CDR1 KGHDR, CDR2 SFDVKD. The V gene lost 4 bases and the J gene lost 4 bases, with 9 bases spanning the gap. The length of the CDR3 is 13 residues. The CDR3 loop reads CATSDTGVTEAFF. The CDR3 DNA reads TGTGCCACCAGTGACACGGGAGTCACTGAAGCTTTCTTT.

The chain is built from TRBV10-3 and TRBJ2-3, with unresolved D. This CDR3 has 16 amino acids. V was clipped by 3 bases and J by 0 bases, with 13 bases between them. The germline CDR1 and CDR2 sequences are ENHRY and SYGVKD. The CDR3, as DNA: TGTGCCATCAGTGATCCCAAGGGCACGAGCACAGATACGCAGTATTTT. Its protein is CAISDPKGTSTDTQYF.

V is TRBV7-8 and J is TRBJ2-7, with D possibly called TRBD1 or TRBD2 (6 bases each). Germline CDR1 is SGHVS and CDR2 is FQNEAQ. This CDR3 is 13 amino acids long. V was trimmed by 4 bases and J by 5 bases, leaving 12 bases between them. The CDR3 is CASSWGAGDEQYF. Here the CDR3 DNA reads TGTGCCAGCAGCTGGGGGGCCGGGGACGAGCAGTACTTC.

The V call is TRBV10-3, the J call TRBJ1-3; no clear D. Between the trimmed V and J ends, which lost 0 bases and 7 bases, there was a span of 7 bases. Germline lookup yields CDR1 ENHRY and CDR2 SYGVKD. The CDR3 has 13 amino acids. The CDR3 spells CAISESRENTIYF. Here the CDR3 DNA reads TGTGCCATCAGTGAGTCGAGGGAGAACACCATATATTTT.

CDR3 sequence (DNA): TGTGCCACGAAGGACGTTGGGGCTGACTATGGCTACACCTTC. It yields the protein CATKDVGADYGYTF. The genes are TRBV2 and TRBJ1-2; possibly TRBD1 for D (5 bases). Looked up from germline, CDR1 is SNHLY and CDR2 is FYNNEI. The germline V and J ends were trimmed by 10 bases and 3 bases, with 18 bases remaining between them. The CDR3 totals 14 residues.

The chain recombines TRBV2 with TRBJ1-6; 7 bases align to TRBD1. The CDR3 totals 14 residues. Losses at the gene ends were 6 bases for V and 10 bases for J; bases not matched to a gene: 9. Germline V lookup: CDR1 SNHLY, CDR2 FYNNEI. The DNA for the CDR3 is TGTGCCAGCAGGGGACAGATTGGGATGTCACCCCTCCACTTT. As protein: CASRGQIGMSPLHF.

The chain combines TRBV13 with TRBJ2-2, with D perhaps matching TRBD2 (7 bases). V was cut by 7 bases and J by 7 bases, with 13 bases left in between. CDR1 and CDR2 (germline): PRHDT, FYEKMQ (reference sequence). This CDR3 has 13 residues. This chain's CDR3 is CASTHGGRGELFF. DNA for the CDR3: TGTGCCAGCACCCACGGGGGGCGCGGGGAGCTGTTTTTT.

This chain joins TRBV2 and TRBJ2-7; tentatively, D is TRBD1 or TRBD2 (6 bases each). The CDR3 sequence is 15 residues long. The germline gives CDR1 SNHLY, CDR2 FYNNEI. V gave up 6 bases and J gave up 2 bases, with 17 bases separating them. The CDR3 region is CASSAGHSLAYEQYF. As DNA, the CDR3 is TGTGCCAGCAGCGCGGGACATTCCTTGGCCTACGAGCAGTACTTC.

This rearrangement joins TRBV5-6 to TRBJ1-1; 7 nucleotides line up with TRBD1. The CDR3 has 13 residues. The germline V gene has CDR1 SGHDT and CDR2 YYEEEE. The V segment lost 3 bases and the J segment 2 bases; nucleotides outside the gene matches: 1. The CDR3 region is CASSWDSNTEAFF. As DNA, the CDR3 is TGTGCCAGCAGCTGGGACAGTAACACTGAAGCTTTCTTT.